The present T cell receptor (beta chain) was sequenced within a study of cytomegalovirus exposure and HLA in healthy donors. This clone was counted only a few times. 60 Vbeta and 13 Jbeta primers were used in PCR. Libraries were prepared by immunoSEQ multiplex PCR; TCRdb keeps only in-frame clonotypes and omits some of them. The data hold around 150,000 clones, with roughly 79% observed a single time. Per germline, CDR1 LNHNV and CDR2 YYDKDF (reference sequence). V trimming: 0 bases; J trimming: 8 bases; junction bases outside the gene matches: 11. The length of the CDR3 is 16 residues. The sequenced sample was PBMCs. V gene TRBV15 combines with J gene TRBJ1-2, with TRBD1 identical over 8 bases. This sequence was found in a male donor in good health and CMV-seronegative. The CDR3 sequence is CATSRDNQGAVLGYTF. CDR3 nucleotide sequence: TGTGCCACCAGCAGAGATAACCAGGGGGCGGTTCTAGGCTACACCTTC.